A single TCR beta chain is shown here with its context. Its antigen is undetermined. The data stem from a study of cytomegalovirus exposure and HLA in healthy donors. V was cut by 1 base and J by 6 bases, with 4 bases left in between. CDR1 and CDR2 (germline): LGHNA, YNFKEQ. The CDR3 contains 12 residues. It was with 60 Vbeta and 13 Jbeta primers that the PCR ran. TCRdb keeps only in-frame clones here, not all; method: immunoSEQ multiplex PCR. The table records approximately 85,000 clones, 80% of them present only once. General study findings and limits: TCR beta V- and J-gene trimming, according to a later analysis, was linked to a missense DCLRE1C variant.

The sequencing sample was made of PBMCs. The rearrangement joins TRBV4-2 to TRBJ1-5; the D is unclear. The receptor was derived from a man under 40 in good health and CMV-seronegative. The CDR3 bases are TGTGCCAGCAGCCAAGCCGGTCAGCCCCAGCATTTT. As protein: CASSQAGQPQHF.